This T cell receptor beta chain was obtained from a study of stem cell transplantation in POMP-related autoinflammatory disease (dated by TCRdb to the early 2020s). Regarding the study in general: The study hypothesized that defective thymoproteasomes impair MHC class I-dependent CD8+ T-cell differentiation and positive selection, skewing the TRB repertoire. Prior to transplant, the patients had skewing toward CD4+ naive T cells, low CD8+ T-cell proportions, and reduced T-cell cytokine secretion. The effect of POMP deficiency on T-cell receptor beta repertoire diversity and CDR3 characteristics was assessed using high-throughput TRB sequencing. Study-wide findings and limitations: The number of unique TRB V-J gene pairings was restricted in PRAID patients. In PRAID patients, the trend toward lower diversity and increased clonality reached statistical significance only for regulatory T cells. Across all analyzed T-cell subsets, PRAID patients tended toward lower TRB diversity and higher clonality.

Points on this clone: Its recognized antigen is unknown. No per-base quality is available; no much larger clone lies one base away.

The time point label, as the study defines it: before hematopoietic stem cell transplant. PRAID featured prominent immunodeficiency alongside autoinflammation. Before TRB sequencing, T-cell subsets (conventional T cells, CD8+ T cells, regulatory T cells, T follicular helper cells) were sorted. Spanning cysteine to phenylalanine, the CDR3 consists of 18 amino acids. Here the CDR3 DNA is all that survives: 54 bases in frame from base 1. V and J are trimmed by 2 bases and 5 bases, and the gene matches miss 13 bases of the junction. CDR1 and CDR2, per the germline V gene (reference sequence), are SGHNT and YYREEE. The library was prepared using the immunoSEQ multiplex PCR assay. In the original analysis: Shannon entropy, which accounts for clonal size distribution, was used to quantify repertoire diversity. The Gini-Simpson index (Simpson_1-D) served as the measure of how unequally clonotypes were distributed. The immuneACCESS repertoire file appears here via TCRdb, limited to in-frame rearrangements. These files lack a portion of the clones; in checked studies, under half of the deficit traces to unresolved V genes, and the cause of the others is not known. The V and J calls and clone size were taken over from that table, and D and trimming were inferred from the DNA. This sample comprises more than 20,000 clones, approximately 85% of them detected only once. The top ten clones comprise approximately 2.3% of the sample.

Here the sequenced sample was CD4+ T cells from PBMCs, taken before stem cell transplantation. The receptor was isolated from a human donor with POMP-related autoinflammation and immune dysregulation (PRAID). The receptor chain draws on TRBV5-4 and TRBJ2-5, and 12 bases in between align with TRBD2. The CDR3 amino acid sequence is: CASSLIVTASGRGETQYF. The base sequence is TGTGCCAGCAGCTTAATCGTGACGGCTAGCGGGAGGGGTGAGACCCAGTACTTC.